The sequence of this TCR beta chain was determined in a study of cytomegalovirus exposure and HLA in healthy donors. At the level of the study: The same platform was used for the 120 validation repertoires and the roughly 720 first-cohort repertoires, a later analysis reported.

The CDR3 loop spans 14 amino acids. Germline V gives CDR1 SGHNT, CDR2 YYREEE (reference sequence). V was trimmed by 4 bases and J by 5 bases, leaving 10 bases between them. Some clones are missing from TCRdb's copy, which holds only in-frame ones; the method was immunoSEQ multiplex PCR. This sample has over 100,000 clones, with around nine tenths found just once. This clone appeared a few times. The antigen is unknown. General study results and limits: First-cohort TCR clusters tended to co-occur in the approximately 110 validation repertoires, a later analysis found.

The donors were members of the approximately 110-subject validation cohort (separate from the approximately 670-subject first cohort). V is TRBV5-4 and J is TRBJ1-6; tentatively, D is TRBD1 (6 bases). The origin of this receptor is a woman younger than 35 in good health and CMV-seronegative. Sequencing input: PBMCs. The CDR3 coding sequence is TGTGCCAGCAGCATACAGGGTGATAATTCACCCCTCCACTTT. It specifies CASSIQGDNSPLHF.